Each of the 21 T cell receptor beta chains below was sequenced from the same sample in a study of vaccination and CD4 T cells after COVID-19. As to treatment: approximately 11-day PBMC culture with coronavirus spike peptide pools or control peptides (ViraFEST assay). The Oncomine TCR Beta short-read assay generated sequence data from the DNA of cultured CD4+ T cells. TCRdb ran MiXCR on the PCR reads and lists one entry per CDR3 protein. The table records about 14,000 distinct CDR3 sequences, around 40% of them present only once. Their recognized antigens are unknown. The material sequenced was CD4+ T cells from blood, cultured in vitro. These receptors were collected from a human donor who had recovered from COVID-19.

This clonotype has more than one count but fewer than ten. The V call is TRBV20-1, the J call TRBJ1-5, with 9 bases lining up with TRBD1. CDR3 size: 17 residues. The germline V gene has CDR1 DFQATT and CDR2 SNEGSKA (reference sequence). J lost 0 bases, V lost 7 bases, and 13 bases had no gene match. For the CDR3, the DNA is TGCAGTGGTACCCGGGACAGGGCGTCTTATAGCAATCAGCCCCAGCATTTT. Protein product: CSGTRDRASYSNQPQHF.

V gene TRBV5-1 combines with J gene TRBJ2-7; TRBD2 agrees at 16 bases. The CDR3 has 18 amino acids. CDR1 and CDR2 from the germline V gene are SGHRS and YFSETQ. Trimming cost V 4 bases and J 5 bases; bases outside gene matches: 12. In nucleotides, the CDR3 is TGCGCCAGCAGCGGGGGACTAGCGGGAGGGCGAGGTCAGCACGAGCAGTACTTC. Translation: CASSGGLAGGRGQHEQYF.

The chain recombines TRBV28 with TRBJ1-6; D gene ambiguous. Trimming pared 7 bases from V and 8 bases from J, leaving 9 bases between. From germline, CDR1 is MDHEN and CDR2 SYDVKM. There are 12 residues in the CDR3. The CDR3 bases are TGTGCCAGCACCACACCATATTCACCCCTCCACTTT. It specifies CASTTPYSPLHF.

This clonotype was observed a few times. The chain recombines TRBV7-8 with TRBJ2-3; 11 positions match TRBD1. The J segment lost 4 bases and the V segment lost 8 bases, leaving 20 bases of the junction unmatched. CDR1 and CDR2 (germline): SGHVS, FQNEAQ. The CDR3 is 19 residues long. The CDR3 region is CASRRTGGLAGGQADTQYF. CDR3 nucleotide sequence: TGTGCCAGCCGACGGACAGGGGGCCTGGCGGGAGGCCAGGCAGATACGCAGTATTTT.

In its sample, this clonotype was seen a few times. This chain connects TRBV20-1 to TRBJ1-5, with D tentatively TRBD1 (6 bases). V lost 5 bases, J lost 1 base, and 15 bases lay in between. The CDR3 is 15 residues long. Germline CDR1 and CDR2: DFQATT and SNEGSKA (reference sequence). CDR3 nucleotide sequence: TGCAGTGCTGCAACGAGGACAGTGAGCAATCAGCCCCAGCATTTT. This translates into CSAATRTVSNQPQHF.

This sequence joins TRBV19 and TRBJ2-5; D perhaps matches TRBD2 (5 bases). The germline CDR1 and CDR2 sequences are LNHDA and SQIVND (reference sequence). This CDR3 spans 16 amino acids. Trimming cost V 3 bases and J 2 bases, with 16 bases left between them. CDR3 loop: CASSMTSTRFQETQYF. In nucleotides, the CDR3 is TGTGCCAGTAGTATGACCAGCACTAGATTTCAAGAGACCCAGTACTTC.

The chain links TRBV11-2 to TRBJ1-1; a possible D gene is TRBD1 (6 bases). Trimming removed 7 bases from V and 4 bases from J, with 16 bases in between. The germline V gene encodes CDR1 SGHAT and CDR2 FQNNGV. This CDR3 is built from 14 residues. Here the CDR3 reads CASKSPGGLTEAFF. For the CDR3, the DNA is TGTGCCAGCAAGTCCCCGGGGGGGCTCACTGAAGCTTTCTTT.

CDR3 nucleotides: TGTGCCAGTAGTATCACTAGGGATACGCAGTATTTT. It specifies CASSITRDTQYF. The chain joins TRBV19 to TRBJ2-3, with D maybe TRBD2 (5 bases). Germline V gene lookup returns CDR1 LNHDA and CDR2 SQIVND (reference sequence). V lost 3 bases and J 6 bases, leaving 7 bases between the germline ends. This CDR3 has 12 residues.

This clonotype has a handful of counts. V and J are TRBV20-1 and TRBJ2-1; 12 bases agree with TRBD2. Trimming removed 6 bases from V and 6 bases from J; junction bases left unmatched: 15. Germline V gene sequence: CDR1 DFQATT, CDR2 SNEGSKA (reference sequence). This CDR3 region has 17 residues. The CDR3 nucleotides are TGCAGTGCCAAGATTGGGGCCCTAGCGGGAGGGGGCAATGAGCAGTTCTTC. This sequence encodes CSAKIGALAGGGNEQFF.

The chain uses TRBV6-5 and TRBJ2-1; D may be TRBD2 (5 bases). CDR1 is MNHEY, CDR2 SVGAGI, per germline. The CDR3 spans 16 residues. Between the trimmed V and J ends, which lost 0 bases and 0 bases, there was a span of 9 bases. CDR3 nucleotide sequence: TGTGCCAGCAGTTACTCATCAGCGGACTCCTACAATGAGCAGTTCTTC. This gives the protein CASSYSSADSYNEQFF.

The gene calls are TRBV12-3 or TRBV12-4 and TRBJ2-1, with D unclear. This CDR3 region has 14 residues. Trimming pared 2 bases from V and 3 bases from J, leaving 8 bases between. The CDR3 DNA sequence: TGTGCCAGCAGTTTATTGCCCTTCTACAATGAGCAGTTCTTC. Translating it yields CASSLLPFYNEQFF.

This chain joins TRBV5-1 and TRBJ2-1; weak D call: TRBD1 (5 bases). CDR1 and CDR2 (germline): SGHRS, YFSETQ. There are 13 residues in the CDR3. Trimming took 6 bases from V and 9 from J, leaving 16 bases between them. CDR3 residues: CASKPIGDSEQFF. In DNA form, the CDR3 reads TGCGCCAGCAAACCTATAGGGGATAGTGAGCAGTTCTTC.

V and J are TRBV5-4 and TRBJ2-7; D is possibly TRBD1 or TRBD2 (5 bases each). V lost 2 bases to trimming and J lost 3 bases, with 12 bases between them. The length of the CDR3 is 14 residues. CDR1 SGHNT and CDR2 YYREEE come from the germline V gene (reference sequence). CDR3 residues: CASSFRDGNYEQYF. The CDR3 DNA is TGTGCCAGCAGCTTCCGGGACGGAAACTACGAGCAGTACTTC.

The chain recombines TRBV6-1 with TRBJ2-1; possible D gene TRBD1, 7 bases. The V end was cut by 8 bases, the J end by 8 bases, with 16 bases between. CDR1 and CDR2 from the germline V gene are MNHNS and SASEGT. CDR3 length: 13 residues. The CDR3 loop is CASRKEGAHEQFF. The CDR3 region has the DNA TGTGCCAGCCGGAAGGAGGGGGCCCATGAGCAGTTCTTC.

This chain links TRBV12-3 or TRBV12-4 with TRBJ2-7; 9 bases align to TRBD2. The CDR3 totals 14 residues. The V and J ends lost 3 bases and 3 bases, in that order; junction bases with no gene match: 3. The CDR3 DNA sequence: TGTGCCAGCAGTTTGGCGGGAGGGCTCTACGAGCAGTACTTC. It translates to CASSLAGGLYEQYF.

This clonotype was observed a handful of times. V gene TRBV10-3 combines with J gene TRBJ1-5; no reliable D call. Germline V gene data show CDR1 as ENHRY and CDR2 as SYGVKD. The CDR3 consists of 14 residues. V gave up 0 bases and J gave up 4 bases, with 7 bases separating them. The CDR3 loop is CAISESSVNQPQHF. CDR3 sequence (DNA): TGTGCCATCAGTGAGTCGTCGGTTAATCAGCCCCAGCATTTT.

This chain connects TRBV2 to TRBJ1-6; D gene uncertain. CDR1 SNHLY and CDR2 FYNNEI come from the germline V gene. V shed 1 base and J shed 10 bases, with 5 bases lying between them. The CDR3 spans 12 residues. The CDR3 here is CASSEEISPLHF. The CDR3 coding sequence is TGTGCCAGCAGTGAAGAGATCTCACCCCTCCACTTT. The full variable domain, in which reference TRBV2 and TRBJ1-6 provide the parts outside the CDR3, is EPEVTQTPSHQVTQMGQEVILRCVPISNHLYFYWYRQILGQKVEFLVSFYNNEISEKSEIFDDQFSVERPDGSNFTLKIRSTKLEDSAMYFCASSEEISPLHFGNGTRLTVT.

This chain connects TRBV15 to TRBJ2-1, with a possible D match to TRBD2 (5 bases). There are 12 residues in the CDR3. Germline assignment: CDR1 LNHNV and CDR2 YYDKDF (reference sequence). Trimming removed 6 bases at V and 8 bases at J, with 11 bases between. CDR3 residues: CATSRGYDEQFF. As DNA, the CDR3 is TGTGCCACCAGTCGGGGTTATGATGAGCAGTTCTTC.

The chain is built from TRBV7-9 and TRBJ2-5, with TRBD1 identical over 9 bases. Germline V CDR1 and CDR2: SEHNR, FQNEAQ (reference sequence). The CDR3 length is 15 residues. The ends lost 6 bases at V and 7 bases at J; junction bases unmatched: 12. CDR3 sequence reads: CASRVSGTGTRTQYF. CDR3 DNA: TGTGCCAGCAGAGTCTCCGGGACAGGGACACGGACCCAGTACTTC.

The chain has TRBV9 and TRBJ2-5; 8 positions match TRBD2. The CDR3 covers 13 residues. V was clipped by 3 bases and J by 7 bases; unmatched bases: 5. CDR1 and CDR2 from the germline V gene are SGDLS and YYNGEE. The CDR3 loop reads CASSDGLAGTQYF. Here the CDR3 DNA reads TGTGCCAGCAGCGACGGGCTAGCGGGGACCCAGTACTTC. Full variable domain (outside the CDR3, taken from reference TRBV9 and TRBJ2-5): DSGVTQTPKHLITATGQRVTLRCSPRSGDLSVYWYQQSLDQGLQFLIQYYNGEERAKGNILERFSAQQFPDLHSELNLSSLELGDSALYFCASSDGLAGTQYFGPGTRLLVL.

The V gene is TRBV20-1, the J gene TRBJ1-2; no firm D call. The CDR3 loop spans 12 amino acids. CDR1 and CDR2 (germline): DFQATT, SNEGSKA (reference sequence). V dropped 5 bases and J dropped 8 bases, with 15 bases sitting between them. The CDR3 here is CSALLRPEGYTF. The CDR3 DNA reads TGCAGTGCTCTGCTCCGGCCGGAGGGCTACACCTTC.